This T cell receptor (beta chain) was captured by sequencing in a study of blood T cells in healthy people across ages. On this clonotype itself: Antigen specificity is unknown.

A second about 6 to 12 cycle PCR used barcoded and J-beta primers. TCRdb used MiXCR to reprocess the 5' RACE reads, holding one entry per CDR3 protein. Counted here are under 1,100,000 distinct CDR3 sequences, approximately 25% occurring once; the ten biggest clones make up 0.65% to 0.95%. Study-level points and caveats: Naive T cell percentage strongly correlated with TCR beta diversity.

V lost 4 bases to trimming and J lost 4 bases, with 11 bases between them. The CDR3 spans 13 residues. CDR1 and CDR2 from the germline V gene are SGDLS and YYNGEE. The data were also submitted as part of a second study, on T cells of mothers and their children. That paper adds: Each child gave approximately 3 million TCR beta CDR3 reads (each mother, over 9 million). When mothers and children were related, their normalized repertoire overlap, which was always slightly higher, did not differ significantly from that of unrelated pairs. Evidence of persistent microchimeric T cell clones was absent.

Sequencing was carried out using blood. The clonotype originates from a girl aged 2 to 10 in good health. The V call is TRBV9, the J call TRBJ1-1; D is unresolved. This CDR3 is CASSPRPSTEAFF. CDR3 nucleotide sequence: TGTGCCAGCAGCCCGAGACCGAGCACTGAAGCTTTCTTT.